The clone carrying this T cell receptor beta chain showed up many times. Its matching antigen is unknown. This sample stems from a study of CD8 T cells in ankylosing spondylitis. V was shortened by 4 bases and J by 0 bases, with 2 bases between the two germline ends. CDR3 length: 11 residues. The germline V gene has CDR1 SQVTM and CDR2 ANQGSEA. By quantitative 5'-RACE with molecular barcodes, the TCR beta libraries were made. TCRdb redid the calling of the 5' RACE reads with MiXCR, one entry per CDR3 protein. The table records roughly 490,000 distinct CDR3 sequences, roughly 5% of them present only once. Study observations and caveats: In ankylosing spondylitis blood, a motif of fewer than 10 highly homologous TCR beta variants appeared characteristic. Clones linked to disease, bearing a CD8+ phenotype, were relatively rare in peripheral blood. Disease-associated clones were reportedly significantly overrepresented in matched ankylosing spondylitis synovial fluid. Some motif variants were previously reported in reactive arthritis synovial fluid and blood.

Specimen: blood, either unsorted or a sorted T cell fraction (not recorded which). The clonotype was recovered from a male donor with ankylosing spondylitis. This chain joins TRBV29-1 and TRBJ2-3; D not certain. DNA of the CDR3: TGCAGCGTTGGGAGCACAGATACGCAGTATTTT. It codes for CSVGSTDTQYF.